These T cell receptor beta chains were read from a single sample in a study of shared clonotypes between healthy human individuals. TCRdb's copy holds only in-frame clones and misses some; the assay was immunoSEQ multiplex PCR. The data contain 150,000 to 200,000 clones, approximately 92% of them seen just once; the ten biggest clones take up more than 0.065%. Material for sequencing was naive CD4+ T cells sorted from blood. These receptors were taken from a woman aged 25-40 years in good health. The conserved cysteine and the conserved F or W are not part of the CDR3 here.

13	TRBV15	TRBJ1-2	ATSRSGTGIFGYT
10	TRBV2	TRBJ2-7	ASSKNSYEQY
13	TRBV5-1	TRBJ2-7	ASSLLGRLSYEQY
13	TRBV7-9	TRBJ2-1	ASGGGLSSYNEQF
13	TRBV5-1	TRBJ2-7	ASSPGGGSSYEQY
14	TRBV19	TRBJ1-1	ASSNYHRDGYAEAF
13	TRBV5-1	TRBJ2-7	ASKRAGANYYEQY
12	TRBV6-5	TRBJ2-7	ASSYSRGEGEQY
12	TRBV25-1	TRBJ2-5	ASSDHFGQETQY
10	TRBV27	TRBJ1-2	ASSLTGVGYT
17	TRBV28	TRBJ2-7	ASSLDQTSGRAIPYEQY
10	TRBV28	NA	ASSSRVYEQY
11	TRBV28	TRBJ1-2	ASSFGGTYGYT
13	TRBV5-6	TRBJ2-7	ASSHLTSGRSEQY
10	TRBV19	TRBJ2-5	ATAGTQETQY
12	TRBV2	NA	ASSKQGIPYEQY
11	TRBV11-2	TRBJ2-7	ASSPPAGYEQY
13	TRBV6-5	TRBJ2-7	ASSYSIADTYEQY
13	TRBV6-5	TRBJ2-7	ASSYSRTTTYEQY
13	TRBV5-1	TRBJ2-7	ASSRSGQGPYEQY
8	TRBV19	TRBJ1-5	ATGNQPQH
13	TRBV6-5	TRBJ2-7	ASSTDRVQAYEQY
11	TRBV28	TRBJ2-3	ASRGLVADTQY